Below are 32 T cell receptor beta chains sequenced from a single sample in a study of OX40 agonist ivuxolimab in advanced cancers. The library was built by means of the immunoSEQ multiplex PCR assay. Not all clones reach the TCRdb copy of this immuneACCESS table, which keeps in-frame sequences only. Checked studies attribute under half of the gap to unresolved V genes and leave the rest unexplained. This sample gives 60,000 or so clones in total; 94% of them show up just once. Approximately 18% of the sample is held by the ten biggest clonotypes. The input for sequencing was CD4+ or CD8+ T cells sorted from blood, taken in a trial of the OX40 agonist ivuxolimab. The receptors shown here come from an adult with an advanced solid tumor such as melanoma, head and neck, liver or kidney cancer.

The chain employs TRBV5-5 and TRBJ2-5; D possibly uses TRBD1 or TRBD2 (5 bases each). The CDR3 is made up of 14 amino acids. The germline gives CDR1 SGHKS, CDR2 YYEKEE (reference sequence). Trimming left V 2 bases short and J 2 bases short, with 10 bases between. Here the CDR3 DNA reads TGTGCCAGCAGCTTACCCGGGGCTCAAGAGACCCAGTACTTC. It encodes CASSLPGAQETQYF.

The V call is TRBV9, the J call TRBJ2-3, with 11 bases aligning to TRBD2. Looked up from germline, CDR1 is SGDLS and CDR2 is YYNGEE. The CDR3 length is 15 residues. With 3 bases clipped from V and 4 bases from J, the junction kept 4 bases outside the gene matches. Here the CDR3 reads CASSATSGMSDTQYF. The CDR3 region has the DNA TGTGCCAGCAGCGCGACTAGCGGGATGTCAGATACGCAGTATTTT. The full variable domain, its missing parts supplied by reference TRBV9 and TRBJ2-3, is DSGVTQTPKHLITATGQRVTLRCSPRSGDLSVYWYQQSLDQGLQFLIQYYNGEERAKGNILERFSAQQFPDLHSELNLSSLELGDSALYFCASSATSGMSDTQYFGPGTRLTVL.

This chain uses TRBV5-6 with TRBJ2-2; 12 bases map to TRBD2. The ends lost 0 bases at V and 5 bases at J; junction bases unmatched: 5. Germline V gene data show CDR1 as SGHDT and CDR2 as YYEEEE. There are 17 residues in the CDR3. The CDR3 is CASSLAGTSGPTGELFF. The CDR3 DNA reads TGTGCCAGCAGCTTGGCCGGGACTAGCGGGCCTACCGGGGAGCTGTTTTTT.

V and J are TRBV9 and TRBJ1-1; D unclear. CDR1 is SGDLS and CDR2 is YYNGEE in the germline V gene. The length of the CDR3 is 12 residues. The germline V and J ends were trimmed by 1 base and 4 bases, with 5 bases remaining between them. CDR3 nucleotide sequence: TGTGCCAGCAGCGTACTGAGCACTGAAGCTTTCTTT. Its protein product is CASSVLSTEAFF.

This chain links TRBV5-6 with TRBJ2-3, with 10 bases aligning to TRBD1. Germline V gives CDR1 SGHDT, CDR2 YYEEEE. Trimming took 2 bases from V and 5 from J; bases not matched to a gene: 5. The CDR3 has 15 amino acids. The CDR3 DNA is TGTGCCAGCAGCTTTGGGACAGGGGTTGAAGATACGCAGTATTTT. The encoded protein is CASSFGTGVEDTQYF.

The chain links TRBV4-1 to TRBJ2-5; D perhaps matches TRBD1 (6 bases). Germline lookup yields CDR1 MGHRA and CDR2 YSYEKL. Trimming took 4 bases from V and 2 from J, leaving 8 bases between them. This CDR3 has 13 residues. The CDR3: CASSLRGQETQYF. DNA of the CDR3: TGCGCCAGCAGCCTAAGGGGGCAAGAGACCCAGTACTTC.

The V gene is TRBV27, the J gene TRBJ1-6, with D perhaps matching TRBD1 (6 bases). This CDR3 is 16 amino acids long. Deletions cut 5 bases from V and 3 bases from J, with 14 bases between. Germline V gene sequence: CDR1 MNHEY, CDR2 SMNVEV (reference sequence). CDR3 sequence reads: CASSPLTGFYNSPLHF. CDR3 bases: TGTGCCAGCAGTCCCCTGACAGGCTTCTATAATTCACCCCTCCACTTT.

The V call is TRBV5-6, the J call TRBJ2-5; D is possibly TRBD1 (5 bases). Per the germline V gene, CDR1 is SGHDT and CDR2 is YYEEEE. This CDR3 is 13 amino acids long. The ends were cut back, 2 bases at V and 5 bases at J, with 10 bases in the middle. Written as DNA, the CDR3 is TGTGCCAGCAGCTTAGGGGCATCGGAGACCCAGTACTTC. Translating gives CASSLGASETQYF.

The chain has TRBV21-1 and TRBJ2-3; the table's D call, TRBD2, has no DNA check behind it. TRBV21-1 is a listed pseudogene. This CDR3 is built from 15 residues. In DNA, the CDR3 is TGTGCCAAACAACGGACTAGCGGGAGCACAGATACGCAGTATTTT. Residues: CAKQRTSGSTDTQYF.

V gene TRBV7-8 combines with J gene TRBJ2-7; 11 positions agree with TRBD2. CDR1 is SGHVS, CDR2 FQNEAQ, per germline. This CDR3 has 15 residues. Losses at the gene ends were 1 base for V and 5 bases for J; bases not matched to a gene: 4. The CDR3 spells CASSLELAGAHEQYF. The CDR3 DNA reads TGTGCCAGCAGCTTAGAACTAGCGGGAGCCCACGAGCAGTACTTC. The variable domain in full, completed from reference TRBV7-8 and TRBJ2-7, reads GAGVSQSPRYKVAKRGQDVALRCDPISGHVSLFWYQQALGQGPEFLTYFQNEAQLDKSGLPSDRFFAERPEGSVSTLKIQRTQQEDSAVYLCASSLELAGAHEQYFGPGTRLTVT.

This clone is a singleton in its sample. V gene TRBV9 combines with J gene TRBJ1-1; 9 bases match TRBD1. The CDR3 contains 15 residues. Germline lookup yields CDR1 SGDLS and CDR2 YYNGEE. V lost 3 bases and J lost 3; bases outside the gene matches: 6. Written as DNA, the CDR3 is TGTGCCAGCAGCGGGCGGGACAGGGCGGACACTGAAGCTTTCTTT. Protein product: CASSGRDRADTEAFF.

CDR3 DNA: TGTGCCAGTAGTTTACAGGGGAGCGGCTTTCCCTACGAGCAGTACTTC. Translating gives CASSLQGSGFPYEQYF. The chain joins TRBV19 to TRBJ2-7; 7 nucleotides match TRBD1. V was pared by 5 bases and J by 2 bases, with 12 bases of the junction left unmatched. There are 16 residues in the CDR3. From germline, CDR1 is LNHDA and CDR2 SQIVND (reference sequence).

The J gene is TRBJ2-7, the V gene TRBV6-5; possibly TRBD1 or TRBD2 for D (5 bases each). V gave up 3 bases and J gave up 7 bases, with 7 bases separating them. CDR1 MNHEY and CDR2 SVGAGI come from the germline V gene. The CDR3 consists of 11 residues. The CDR3: CASSYGGEQYF. The CDR3, as DNA: TGTGCCAGCAGTTATGGGGGTGAGCAGTACTTC.

The chain has TRBV4-3 and TRBJ1-2, with a weak D call TRBD1 (5 bases). V lost 4 bases and J 4 bases, leaving 16 bases between the germline ends. This CDR3 spans 15 amino acids. Germline V lookup: CDR1 LGHNA, CDR2 YSLEER. The chain's CDR3 is CASSPGLSSSYGYTF. CDR3 sequence (DNA): TGCGCCAGCAGCCCGGGACTCAGTTCGTCCTATGGCTACACCTTC.

This chain connects TRBV7-2 to TRBJ2-7; D is uncertain. This CDR3 comprises 14 residues. V was shortened by 1 base and J by 0 bases, with 7 bases between the two germline ends. Germline CDR1 is SGHTA and CDR2 is FQGNSA. This chain's CDR3 is CASSLVTSSYEQYF. CDR3 bases: TGTGCCAGCAGCTTAGTCACGAGCTCCTACGAGCAGTACTTC. Complete variable domain (other parts from reference TRBV7-2 and TRBJ2-7): GAGVSQSPSNKVTEKGKDVELRCDPISGHTALYWYRQSLGQGLEFLIYFQGNSAPDKSGLPSDRFSAERTGGSVSTLTIQRTQQEDSAVYLCASSLVTSSYEQYFGPGTRLTVT.

This clone was detected once. The chain employs TRBV21-1 and TRBJ2-5; the table calls TRBD1, which could not be checked here. TRBV21-1 is described as a pseudogene. The CDR3 runs to 17 residues. The CDR3 region has the DNA TGTGCCAGCAGCAAAGGGCCAGGCTCCACCGGATGGGAGACCCAGTACTTC. Residues: CASSKGPGSTGWETQYF.

This chain connects TRBV19 to TRBJ2-7; 10 bases line up with TRBD1. The CDR3 has 15 residues. Germline V gives CDR1 LNHDA, CDR2 SQIVND (reference sequence). J lost 5 bases, V lost 5 bases, and 9 bases had no gene match. This CDR3 reads CASSSSGTGVNEQYF. CDR3 bases: TGTGCCAGTAGTTCATCCGGGACAGGGGTCAACGAGCAGTACTTC. Full variable domain (outside the CDR3, taken from reference TRBV19 and TRBJ2-7): DGGITQSPKYLFRKEGQNVTLSCEQNLNHDAMYWYRQDPGQGLRLIYYSQIVNDFQKGDIAEGYSVSREKKESFPLTVTSAQKNPTAFYLCASSSSGTGVNEQYFGPGTRLTVT.

This sequence joins TRBV2 and TRBJ1-2, with a weak D call TRBD1 (5 bases). The germline V gene encodes CDR1 SNHLY and CDR2 FYNNEI. The V end lost 6 bases, the J end lost 6 bases, and 20 bases lay between the germline ends. The CDR3 has 15 residues. DNA of the CDR3: TGTGCCAGCAGGCGTTCACAGGAACTACTCGATGGCTACACCTTC. Translated, it gives CASRRSQELLDGYTF.

The chain couples TRBV28 to TRBJ2-1; D is perhaps TRBD1 (5 bases). V lost 7 bases to trimming and J lost 1 base, with 14 bases between them. The CDR3 is 15 amino acids. In germline, CDR1 is MDHEN, CDR2 SYDVKM. CDR3 protein: CASTPQRGSYNEQFF. CDR3 nucleotides: TGTGCCAGCACTCCTCAAAGGGGTTCCTACAATGAGCAGTTCTTC. Drawing the rest from reference TRBV28 and TRBJ2-1, the complete variable domain is DVKVTQSSRYLVKRTGEKVFLECVQDMDHENMFWYRQDPGLGLRLIYFSYDVKMKEKGDIPEGYSVSREKKERFSLILESASTNQTSMYLCASTPQRGSYNEQFFGPGTRLTVL.

V and J are TRBV13 and TRBJ1-3; D remains unclear. V lost 0 bases and J 3 bases, leaving 0 bases between the germline ends. CDR1 is PRHDT and CDR2 is FYEKMQ in the germline V gene (reference sequence). CDR3 length: 12 amino acids. CDR3 bases: TGTGCCAGCAGCTTAGGTGGAAACACCATATATTTT. Residues: CASSLGGNTIYF.

The chain uses TRBV4-1 and TRBJ2-7; perhaps TRBD1 as D (8 bases). This CDR3 spans 16 amino acids. Trimming cost V 4 bases and J 2 bases, with 18 bases left between them. CDR1 and CDR2 (germline): MGHRA, YSYEKL. The CDR3 DNA follows: TGCGCCAGCAGCCCGGACAGGGCTAGCGGTACCTACGAGCAGTACTTC. It codes for CASSPDRASGTYEQYF.

This chain joins TRBV7-8 and TRBJ1-1; no firm D call. Germline CDR1 and CDR2: SGHVS and FQNEAQ. The V gene lost 5 bases and the J gene lost 0 bases, with 7 bases spanning the gap. CDR3 size: 13 residues. CDR3 DNA: TGTGCCAGCAGCCAATGGATGAACACTGAAGCTTTCTTT. Its translation is CASSQWMNTEAFF.

This chain connects TRBV4-2 to TRBJ2-7; 8 bases match TRBD2. This CDR3 contains 15 residues. The trim removed 2 bases at V and 4 bases at J, leaving 7 bases unmatched. The germline gives CDR1 LGHNA, CDR2 YNFKEQ. The CDR3 DNA is TGTGCCAGCAGCCAACTTACCCGCGGGAGGTACGAGCAGTACTTC. Amino acid sequence: CASSQLTRGRYEQYF.

This sequence joins TRBV27 and TRBJ1-4, with D possibly matching TRBD1 (5 bases). CDR1 is MNHEY, CDR2 SMNVEV, per germline (reference sequence). V was cut by 5 bases and J by 3 bases, with 16 bases left in between. The CDR3 contains 16 residues. CDR3 amino acids: CASSTRPGRANEKLFF. The CDR3 bases are TGTGCCAGCAGTACCCGTCCGGGACGGGCTAATGAAAAACTGTTTTTT.

The J gene is TRBJ2-2, the V gene TRBV7-3; 7 nucleotides line up with TRBD2. J was trimmed by 4 bases and V by 5 bases; bases with no gene match: 13. CDR1 is SGHTA and CDR2 is FQGTGA in the germline V gene. The CDR3 has 17 residues. CDR3: CASSVPTSPSGTGELFF. The CDR3 DNA reads TGTGCCAGCAGCGTCCCGACTAGCCCGTCGGGCACCGGGGAGCTGTTTTTT. Complete variable domain (other parts from reference TRBV7-3 and TRBJ2-2): GAGVSQTPSNKVTEKGKYVELRCDPISGHTALYWYRQSLGQGPEFLIYFQGTGAADDSGLPNDRFFAVRPEGSVSTLKIQRTERGDSAVYLCASSVPTSPSGTGELFFGEGSRLTVL.

The V call is TRBV7-9, the J call TRBJ2-1; 9 nucleotides agree with TRBD2. The junction had 16 bases not matched to a gene; V was cut back by 4 bases and J by 3 bases. CDR1 SEHNR and CDR2 FQNEAQ come from the germline V gene (reference sequence). The CDR3 runs 19 residues. The chain's CDR3 is CASSSTRTPGLAVYNEQFF. CDR3 nucleotides: TGTGCCAGCAGCTCCACACGCACTCCGGGACTAGCAGTCTACAATGAGCAGTTCTTC.

As regards this clone: Different DNA sequences within this sample yield the same CDR3. V is TRBV9 and J is TRBJ2-7; no reliable D call. This CDR3 has 14 amino acids. From germline, CDR1 is SGDLS and CDR2 YYNGEE. V lost 2 bases and J 0 bases, leaving 9 bases between the germline ends. CDR3 sequence (DNA): TGTGCCAGCAGCGTGGCAGCGAGCTCCTACGAGCAGTACTTC. Its translation is CASSVAASSYEQYF. Using reference TRBV9 and TRBJ2-7 for the parts outside the CDR3, the full variable domain is DSGVTQTPKHLITATGQRVTLRCSPRSGDLSVYWYQQSLDQGLQFLIQYYNGEERAKGNILERFSAQQFPDLHSELNLSSLELGDSALYFCASSVAASSYEQYFGPGTRLTVT.

This chain joins TRBV29-1 and TRBJ2-7; the D gene is possibly TRBD2 (5 bases). V was trimmed by 7 bases and J by 2 bases, leaving 12 bases between them. Germline V gives CDR1 SQVTM, CDR2 ANQGSEA. The CDR3 has 12 amino acids. The CDR3 is CSGRNRAYEQYF. For the CDR3, the DNA is TGCAGCGGGAGGAACAGAGCCTACGAGCAGTACTTC.

This chain joins TRBV11-1 and TRBJ1-1; D not certain. Trimming pared 3 bases from V and 0 bases from J, leaving 5 bases between. The germline V gene encodes CDR1 SGHAT and CDR2 FQDESV (reference sequence). The CDR3 sequence is 13 residues long. CDR3 sequence: CASSLIMNTEAFF. The CDR3 DNA sequence: TGTGCCAGCAGCTTGATCATGAACACTGAAGCTTTCTTT.

The CDR3 coding sequence is TGTGCCAGCAGCTCACAGGGGAATTCGGGCGAGCAGTACTTC. Protein product: CASSSQGNSGEQYF. The chain combines TRBV5-4 with TRBJ2-7; 7 bases line up with TRBD1. The germline gives CDR1 SGHNT, CDR2 YYREEE (reference sequence). This CDR3 region has 14 residues. With 3 bases clipped from V and 6 bases from J, the junction kept 9 bases outside the gene matches.

The CDR3 coding sequence is TGTGCCAGTAGTATAGATGACAGCGCCTACAATGAGCAGTTCTTC. As protein: CASSIDDSAYNEQFF. V gene TRBV19 combines with J gene TRBJ2-1, with D maybe TRBD1 (5 bases). CDR3 size: 15 residues. Germline V gene data show CDR1 as LNHDA and CDR2 as SQIVND (reference sequence). V was shortened by 0 bases and J by 2 bases, with 8 bases between the two germline ends.

The table lists this clone with a count of one. The chain recombines TRBV10-1 with TRBJ2-3, with TRBD2 matching over 8 bases. Germline values: CDR1 WNHNN, CDR2 SYGVQD (reference sequence). Trimming removed 9 bases from V and 4 bases from J; junction bases left unmatched: 15. The CDR3 sequence is 16 residues long. CDR3 region: CASEEREPKPADTQYF. CDR3 DNA: TGCGCCAGTGAAGAGCGGGAGCCCAAACCGGCAGATACGCAGTATTTT.